This TCR beta chain stems from a study of T cell repertoires in cytomegalovirus infection. Study in general: Recently identified HLA-C-restricted and well-studied HLA-B-restricted CMV epitopes were used. Shared public TCR beta signatures pointed to both CMV infection and a matching HLA type. Overall study results and limits: Ex vivo responses were dominated by HLA-C-restricted CMV-specific TCR beta clonotypes.

Ten or more counts support this clonotype. The target antigen is unknown. From the reads, TCRdb called clonotypes with MiXCR, one entry per CDR3 protein. This table has approximately 300,000 distinct CDR3 sequences, around 29% appearing once. With V trimmed by 5 bases and J by 7 bases, 4 bases remained unmatched. The CDR3 contains 13 residues. Germline CDR1 is MNHNS and CDR2 is SASEGT. The chain joins TRBV6-1 to TRBJ1-5; TRBD1 aligns across 8 bases. This clonotype originated in a human donor in good health (CMV status not recorded). Some clones in this sample may be carry-over from other donors' samples. The sample in question was cultured PBMCs, obtained from culture after CMV antigen stimulation. The CDR3 DNA is TGTGCCAGCAGTCGGACAGGGAACCAGCCCCAGCATTTT. It yields the protein CASSRTGNQPQHF.